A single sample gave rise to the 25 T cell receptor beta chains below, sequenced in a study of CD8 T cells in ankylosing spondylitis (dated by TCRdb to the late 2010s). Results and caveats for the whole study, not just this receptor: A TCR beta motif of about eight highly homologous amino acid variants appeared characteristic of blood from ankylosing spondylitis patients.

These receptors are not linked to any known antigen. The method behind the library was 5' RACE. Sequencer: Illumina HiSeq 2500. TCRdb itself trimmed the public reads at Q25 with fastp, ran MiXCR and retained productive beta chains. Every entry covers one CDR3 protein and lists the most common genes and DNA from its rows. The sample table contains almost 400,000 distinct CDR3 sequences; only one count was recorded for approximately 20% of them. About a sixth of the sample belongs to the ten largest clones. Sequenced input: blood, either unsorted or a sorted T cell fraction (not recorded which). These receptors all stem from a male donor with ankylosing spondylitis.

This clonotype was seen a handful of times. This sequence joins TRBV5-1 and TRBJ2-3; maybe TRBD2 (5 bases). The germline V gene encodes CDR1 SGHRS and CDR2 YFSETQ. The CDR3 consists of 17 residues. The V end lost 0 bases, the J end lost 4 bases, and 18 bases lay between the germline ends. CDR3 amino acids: CASSLGSVGDPPDTQYF. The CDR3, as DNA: TGCGCCAGCAGCTTGGGGAGCGTGGGAGACCCGCCAGATACGCAGTATTTT. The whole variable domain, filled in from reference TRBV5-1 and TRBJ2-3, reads KAGVTQTPRYLIKTRGQQVTLSCSPISGHRSVSWYQQTPGQGLQFLFEYFSETQRNKGNFPGRFSGRQFSNSRSEMNVSTLELGDSALYLCASSLGSVGDPPDTQYFGPGTRLTVL.

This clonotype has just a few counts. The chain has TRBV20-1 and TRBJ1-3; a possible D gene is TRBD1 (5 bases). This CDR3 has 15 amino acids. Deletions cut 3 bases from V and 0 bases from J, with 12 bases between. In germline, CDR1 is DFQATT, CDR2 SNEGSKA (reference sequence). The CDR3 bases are TGCAGTGCTAGCCGGGGACTTTCCTCTGGAAACACCATATATTTT. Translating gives CSASRGLSSGNTIYF.

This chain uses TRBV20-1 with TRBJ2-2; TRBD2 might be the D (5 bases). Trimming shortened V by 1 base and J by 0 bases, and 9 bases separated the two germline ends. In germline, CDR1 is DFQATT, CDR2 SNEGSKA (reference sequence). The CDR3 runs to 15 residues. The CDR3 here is CSARGGGPNTGELFF. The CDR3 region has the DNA TGCAGTGCTAGAGGTGGCGGGCCGAACACCGGGGAGCTGTTTTTT.

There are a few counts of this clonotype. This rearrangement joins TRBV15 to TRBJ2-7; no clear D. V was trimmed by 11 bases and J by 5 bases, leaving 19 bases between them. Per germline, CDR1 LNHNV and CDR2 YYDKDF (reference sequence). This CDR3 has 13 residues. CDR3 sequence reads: CASTGPGGHEQYF. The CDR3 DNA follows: TGTGCCTCAACCGGTCCCGGCGGTCACGAGCAGTACTTC.

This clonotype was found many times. The DNA for the CDR3 is TGCAGCGTTGCGGAGACTAGTAATGAGCAGTTCTTC. Protein: CSVAETSNEQFF. The rearrangement links TRBV29-1 to TRBJ2-1, with D perhaps matching TRBD2 (6 bases). CDR1 is SQVTM, CDR2 ANQGSEA, per germline. The CDR3 runs to 12 residues. The V end was cut by 4 bases, the J end by 7 bases, with 11 bases between.

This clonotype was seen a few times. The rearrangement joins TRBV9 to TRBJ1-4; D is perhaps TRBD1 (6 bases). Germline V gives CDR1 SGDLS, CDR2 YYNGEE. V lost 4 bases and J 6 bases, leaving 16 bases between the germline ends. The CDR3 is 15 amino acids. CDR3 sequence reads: CASSPRGRGDEKLFF. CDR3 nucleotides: TGTGCCAGCAGCCCCCGGGGGCGTGGAGATGAAAAACTGTTTTTT.

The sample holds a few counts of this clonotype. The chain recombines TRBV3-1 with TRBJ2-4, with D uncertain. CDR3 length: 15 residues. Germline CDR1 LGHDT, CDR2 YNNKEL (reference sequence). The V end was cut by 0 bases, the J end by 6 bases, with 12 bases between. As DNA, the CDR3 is TGTGCCAGCAGCCAAGACGGCAGACCAGGAAACATTCAGTACTTC. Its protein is CASSQDGRPGNIQYF.

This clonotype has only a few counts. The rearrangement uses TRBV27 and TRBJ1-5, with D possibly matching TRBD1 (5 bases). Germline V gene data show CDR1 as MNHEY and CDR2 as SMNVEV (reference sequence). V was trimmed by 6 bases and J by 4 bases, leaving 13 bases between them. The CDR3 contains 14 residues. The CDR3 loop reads CASRGNRRNQPQHF. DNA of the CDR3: TGTGCCAGCAGGGGGAACAGGCGAAATCAGCCCCAGCATTTT.

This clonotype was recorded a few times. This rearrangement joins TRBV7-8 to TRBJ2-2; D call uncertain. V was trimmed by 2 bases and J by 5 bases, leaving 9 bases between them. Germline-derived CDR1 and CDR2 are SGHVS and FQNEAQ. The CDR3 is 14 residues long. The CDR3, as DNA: TGTGCCAGCAGCTTACAAAGTCGGACCGGGGAGCTGTTTTTT. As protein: CASSLQSRTGELFF.

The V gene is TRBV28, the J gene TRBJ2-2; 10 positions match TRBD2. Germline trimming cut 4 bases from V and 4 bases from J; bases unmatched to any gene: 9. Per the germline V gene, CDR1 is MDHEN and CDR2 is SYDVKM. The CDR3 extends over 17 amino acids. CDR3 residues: CASSSPAGGRPTGELFF. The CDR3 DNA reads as TGTGCCAGCAGTTCCCCAGCGGGAGGGCGGCCCACCGGGGAGCTGTTTTTT.

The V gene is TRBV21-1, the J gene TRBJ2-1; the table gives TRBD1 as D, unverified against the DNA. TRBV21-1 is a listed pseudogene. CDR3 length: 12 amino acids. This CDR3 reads CAMRTGGVEQFF. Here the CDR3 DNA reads TGTGCCATGAGGACAGGGGGCGTTGAGCAGTTCTTC.

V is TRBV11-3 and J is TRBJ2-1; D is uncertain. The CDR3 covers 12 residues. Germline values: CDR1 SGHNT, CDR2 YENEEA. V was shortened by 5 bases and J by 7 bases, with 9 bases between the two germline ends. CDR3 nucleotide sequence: TGTGCCAGCAGCGATAATGAGAATGAGCAGTTCTTC. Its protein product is CASSDNENEQFF.

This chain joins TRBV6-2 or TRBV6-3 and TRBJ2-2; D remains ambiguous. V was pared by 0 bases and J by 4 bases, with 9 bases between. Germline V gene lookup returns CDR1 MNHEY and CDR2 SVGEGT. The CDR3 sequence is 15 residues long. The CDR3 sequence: CASSYSAPITGELFF. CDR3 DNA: TGTGCCAGCAGTTACTCCGCCCCTATCACCGGGGAGCTGTTTTTT.

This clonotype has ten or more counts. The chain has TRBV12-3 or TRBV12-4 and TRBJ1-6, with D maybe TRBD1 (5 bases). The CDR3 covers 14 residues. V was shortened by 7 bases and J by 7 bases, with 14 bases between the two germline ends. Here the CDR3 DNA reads TGTGCCAGCACCCGGGGGGGTGGCAATTCACCCCTCCACTTT. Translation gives CASTRGGGNSPLHF.

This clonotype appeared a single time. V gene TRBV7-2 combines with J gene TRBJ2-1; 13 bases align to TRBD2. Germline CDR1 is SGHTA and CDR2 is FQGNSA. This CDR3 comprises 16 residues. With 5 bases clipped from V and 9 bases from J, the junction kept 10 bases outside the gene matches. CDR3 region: CASSLRTSGSGIEQFF. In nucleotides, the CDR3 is TGTGCCAGCAGCCTCCGGACTAGCGGGAGCGGAATTGAGCAGTTCTTC.

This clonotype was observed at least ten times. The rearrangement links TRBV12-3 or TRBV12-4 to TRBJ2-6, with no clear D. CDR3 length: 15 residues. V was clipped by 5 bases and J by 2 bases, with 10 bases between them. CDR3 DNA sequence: TGTGCCAGCAGTCCTGGTGGGGCTGGGGCCAACGTCCTGACTTTC. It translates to CASSPGGAGANVLTF.

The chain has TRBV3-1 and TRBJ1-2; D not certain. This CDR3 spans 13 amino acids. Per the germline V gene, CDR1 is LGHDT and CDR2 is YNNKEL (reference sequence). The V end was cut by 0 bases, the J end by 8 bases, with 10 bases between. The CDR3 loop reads CASSQDSGGGYTF. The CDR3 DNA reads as TGTGCCAGCAGCCAAGATAGCGGCGGAGGCTACACCTTC.

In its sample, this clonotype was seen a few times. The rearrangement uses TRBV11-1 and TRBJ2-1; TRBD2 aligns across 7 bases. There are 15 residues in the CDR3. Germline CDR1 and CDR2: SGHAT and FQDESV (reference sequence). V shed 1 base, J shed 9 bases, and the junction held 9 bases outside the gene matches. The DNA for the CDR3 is TGTGCCAGCAGCTTAGGACTAGCAGTTTCCGGTGAGCAGTTCTTC. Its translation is CASSLGLAVSGEQFF.

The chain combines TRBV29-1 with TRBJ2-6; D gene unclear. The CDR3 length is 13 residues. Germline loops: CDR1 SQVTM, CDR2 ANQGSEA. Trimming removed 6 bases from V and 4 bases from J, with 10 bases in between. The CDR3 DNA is TGCAGCGTGAGCCTCTCCGGGGCCAACGTCCTGACTTTC. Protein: CSVSLSGANVLTF. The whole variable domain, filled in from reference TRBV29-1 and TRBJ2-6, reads SAVISQKPSRDICQRGTSLTIQCQVDSQVTMMFWYRQQPGQSLTLIATANQGSEATYESGFVIDKFPISRPNLTFSTLTVSNMSPEDSSIYLCSVSLSGANVLTFGAGSRLTVL.

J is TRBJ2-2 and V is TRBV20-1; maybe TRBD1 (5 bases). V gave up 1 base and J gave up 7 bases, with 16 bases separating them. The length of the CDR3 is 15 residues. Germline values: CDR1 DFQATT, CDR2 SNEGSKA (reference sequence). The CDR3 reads CSARAAVDSSGELFF. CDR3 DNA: TGCAGTGCTAGAGCGGCGGTAGACAGTAGCGGGGAGCTGTTTTTT.

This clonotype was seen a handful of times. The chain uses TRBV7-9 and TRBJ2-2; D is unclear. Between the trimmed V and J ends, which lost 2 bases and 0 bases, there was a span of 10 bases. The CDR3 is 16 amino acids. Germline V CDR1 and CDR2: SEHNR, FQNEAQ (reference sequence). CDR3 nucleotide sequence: TGTGCCAGCAGCTTAAGTGTTGCGGCGAACACCGGGGAGCTGTTTTTT. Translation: CASSLSVAANTGELFF.

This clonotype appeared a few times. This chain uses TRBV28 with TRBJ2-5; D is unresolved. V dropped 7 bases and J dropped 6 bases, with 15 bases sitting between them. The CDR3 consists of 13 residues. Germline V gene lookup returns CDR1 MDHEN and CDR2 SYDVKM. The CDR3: CASNGGTTQTQYF. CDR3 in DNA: TGTGCCAGCAACGGCGGCACAACACAGACCCAGTACTTC.

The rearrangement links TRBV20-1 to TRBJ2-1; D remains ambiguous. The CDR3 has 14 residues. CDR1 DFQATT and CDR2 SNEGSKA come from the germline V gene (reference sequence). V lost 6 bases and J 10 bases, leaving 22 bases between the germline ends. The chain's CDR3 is CSALPASNLWEQFF. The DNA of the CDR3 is TGCAGTGCCCTTCCGGCGTCCAATTTATGGGAGCAGTTCTTC.

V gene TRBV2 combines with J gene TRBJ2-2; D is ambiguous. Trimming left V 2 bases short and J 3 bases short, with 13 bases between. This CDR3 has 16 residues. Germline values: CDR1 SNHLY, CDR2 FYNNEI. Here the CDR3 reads CASSEIARDDTGELFF. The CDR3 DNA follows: TGTGCCAGCAGTGAAATCGCTCGCGACGACACCGGGGAGCTGTTTTTT.

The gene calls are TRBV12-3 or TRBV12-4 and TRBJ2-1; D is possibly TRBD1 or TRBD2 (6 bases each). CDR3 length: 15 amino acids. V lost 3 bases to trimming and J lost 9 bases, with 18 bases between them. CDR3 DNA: TGTGCCAGCAGTTTCGTGTACGGGGGCCCCGGTGAGCAGTTCTTC. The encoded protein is CASSFVYGGPGEQFF.